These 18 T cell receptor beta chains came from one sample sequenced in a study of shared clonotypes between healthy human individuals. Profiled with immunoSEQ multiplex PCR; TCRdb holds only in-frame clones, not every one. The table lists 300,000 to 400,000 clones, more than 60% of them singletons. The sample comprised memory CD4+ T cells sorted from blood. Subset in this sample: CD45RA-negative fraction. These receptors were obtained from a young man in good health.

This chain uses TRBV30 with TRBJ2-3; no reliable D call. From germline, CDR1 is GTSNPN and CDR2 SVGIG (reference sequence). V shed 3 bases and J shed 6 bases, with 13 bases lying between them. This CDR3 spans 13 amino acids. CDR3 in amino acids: CAWRLVGFDTQYF. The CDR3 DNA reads TGTGCCTGGAGACTCGTTGGGTTTGATACGCAGTATTTT.

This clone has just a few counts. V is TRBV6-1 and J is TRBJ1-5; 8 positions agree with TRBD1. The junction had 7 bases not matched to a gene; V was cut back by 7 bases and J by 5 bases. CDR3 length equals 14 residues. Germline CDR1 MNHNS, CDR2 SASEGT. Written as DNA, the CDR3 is TGTGCCAGCAATACAGGGGGAGGGGATCAGCCCCAGCATTTT. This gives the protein CASNTGGGDQPQHF.

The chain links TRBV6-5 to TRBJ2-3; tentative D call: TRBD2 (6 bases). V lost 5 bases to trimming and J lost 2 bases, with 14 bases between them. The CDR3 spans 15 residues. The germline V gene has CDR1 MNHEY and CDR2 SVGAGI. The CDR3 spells CASSRSGSDTDTQYF. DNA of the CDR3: TGTGCCAGCAGTCGGAGCGGGTCCGACACAGATACGCAGTATTTT.

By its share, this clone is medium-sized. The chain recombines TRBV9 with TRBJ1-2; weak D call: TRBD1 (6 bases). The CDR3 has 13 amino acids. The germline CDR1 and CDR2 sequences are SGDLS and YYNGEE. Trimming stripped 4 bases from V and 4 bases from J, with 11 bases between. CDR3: CASSPQGLYGYTF. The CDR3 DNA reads TGTGCCAGCAGCCCACAGGGCCTCTATGGCTACACCTTC.

The chain's CDR3 is CASSSGGPRPQEEQYF. The CDR3 region has the DNA TGTGCCAGCAGCTCCGGGGGTCCAAGGCCTCAAGAGGAGCAGTACTTC. The J gene is TRBJ2-7, the V gene TRBV11-1; D may be TRBD2 (6 bases). The V and J ends lost 4 bases and 7 bases respectively, with 23 bases between them. Germline values: CDR1 SGHAT, CDR2 FQDESV (reference sequence). The CDR3 is made up of 16 amino acids.

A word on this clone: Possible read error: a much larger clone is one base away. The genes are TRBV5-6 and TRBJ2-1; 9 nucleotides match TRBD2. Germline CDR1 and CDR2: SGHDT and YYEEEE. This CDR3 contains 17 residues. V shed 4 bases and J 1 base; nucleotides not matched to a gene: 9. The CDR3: CASSLGTSLLSYNEQFF. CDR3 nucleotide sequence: TGTGCCAGCAGCCTCGGGACTAGCCTCCTTTCCTACAATGAGCAGTTCTTC. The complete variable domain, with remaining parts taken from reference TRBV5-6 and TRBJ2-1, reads DAGVTQSPTHLIKTRGQQVTLRCSPKSGHDTVSWYQQALGQGPQFIFQYYEEEERQRGNFPDRFSGHQFPNYSSELNVNALLLGDSALYLCASSLGTSLLSYNEQFFGPGTRLTVL.

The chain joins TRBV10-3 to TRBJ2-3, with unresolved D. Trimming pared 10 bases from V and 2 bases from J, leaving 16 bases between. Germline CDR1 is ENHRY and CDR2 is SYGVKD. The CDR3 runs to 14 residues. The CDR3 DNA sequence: TGTGCCACCGGTGGCACGTCGGTCACAGATACGCAGTATTTT. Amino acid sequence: CATGGTSVTDTQYF.

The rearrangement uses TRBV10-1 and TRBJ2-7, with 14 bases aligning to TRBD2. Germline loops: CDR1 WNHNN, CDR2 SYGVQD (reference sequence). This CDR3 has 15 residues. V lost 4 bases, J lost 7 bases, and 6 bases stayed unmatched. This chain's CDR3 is CASSGLAGGPGEQYF. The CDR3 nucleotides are TGCGCCAGCAGTGGACTAGCGGGAGGGCCGGGTGAGCAGTACTTC.

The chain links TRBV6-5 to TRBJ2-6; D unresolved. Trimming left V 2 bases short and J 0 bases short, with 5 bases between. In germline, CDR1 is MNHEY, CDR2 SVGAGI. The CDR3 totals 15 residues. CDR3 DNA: TGTGCCAGCAGTTACGTTCTCTCTGGGGCCAACGTCCTGACTTTC. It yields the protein CASSYVLSGANVLTF.

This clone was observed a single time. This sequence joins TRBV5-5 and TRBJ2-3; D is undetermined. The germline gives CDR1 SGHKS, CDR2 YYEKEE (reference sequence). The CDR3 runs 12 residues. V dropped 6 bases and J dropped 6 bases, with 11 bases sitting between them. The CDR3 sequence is CASTKPRDTQYF. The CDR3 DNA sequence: TGTGCCAGCACAAAACCTCGTGATACGCAGTATTTT.

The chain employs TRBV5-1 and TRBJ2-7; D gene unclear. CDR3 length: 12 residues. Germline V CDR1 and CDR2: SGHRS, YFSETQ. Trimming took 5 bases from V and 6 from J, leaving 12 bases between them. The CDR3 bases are TGCGCCAGCAGGGGCGGCCCACTCGAGCAGTACTTC. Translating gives CASRGGPLEQYF. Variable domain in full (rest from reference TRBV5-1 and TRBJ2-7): KAGVTQTPRYLIKTRGQQVTLSCSPISGHRSVSWYQQTPGQGLQFLFEYFSETQRNKGNFPGRFSGRQFSNSRSEMNVSTLELGDSALYLCASRGGPLEQYFGPGTRLTVT.

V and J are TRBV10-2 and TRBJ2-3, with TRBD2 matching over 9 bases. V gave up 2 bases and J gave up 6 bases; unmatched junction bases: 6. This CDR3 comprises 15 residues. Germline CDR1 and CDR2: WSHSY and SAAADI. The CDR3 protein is CASSEVSGSYDTQYF. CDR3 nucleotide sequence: TGCGCCAGCAGTGAGGTTAGCGGGAGTTACGATACGCAGTATTTT.

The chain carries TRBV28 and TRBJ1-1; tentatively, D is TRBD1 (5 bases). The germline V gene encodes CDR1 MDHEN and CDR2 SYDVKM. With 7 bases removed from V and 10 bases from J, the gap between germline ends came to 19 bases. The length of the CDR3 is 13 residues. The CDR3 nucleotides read TGTGCCAGCACAACGGGGAGGGGTAGGGTAGCTTTCTTT. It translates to CASTTGRGRVAFF.

The CDR3 here is CASSPSGRGTDTQYF. CDR3 coding DNA: TGCGCCAGCAGTCCGAGCGGGAGAGGGACAGATACGCAGTATTTT. This chain joins TRBV10-1 and TRBJ2-3; TRBD2 matches 8 bases. The germline gives CDR1 WNHNN, CDR2 SYGVQD (reference sequence). The CDR3 sequence is 15 residues long. V gave up 5 bases and J gave up 3 bases; unmatched junction bases: 7.

The CDR3 reads CASSLGPSGRGETQYF. The CDR3 DNA follows: TGCGCCAGCAGCTTGGGCCCTAGCGGGAGAGGAGAGACCCAGTACTTC. The rearrangement joins TRBV5-1 to TRBJ2-5, with 10 bases aligning to TRBD2. Trimming took 0 bases from V and 4 from J; bases not matched to a gene: 6. The CDR3 runs to 16 residues. Germline V CDR1 and CDR2: SGHRS, YFSETQ.

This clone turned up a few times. The CDR3 loop reads CASSDRSAERDEQFF. As DNA, the CDR3 is TGTGCCAGCAGTGACCGTTCGGCGGAGAGGGATGAGCAGTTCTTC. The chain has TRBV25-1 and TRBJ2-1; D possibly corresponds to TRBD2 (5 bases). The V gene lost 3 bases and the J gene lost 8 bases, with 17 bases spanning the gap. The CDR3 has 15 residues. Looked up from germline, CDR1 is MGHDK and CDR2 is SYGVNS.

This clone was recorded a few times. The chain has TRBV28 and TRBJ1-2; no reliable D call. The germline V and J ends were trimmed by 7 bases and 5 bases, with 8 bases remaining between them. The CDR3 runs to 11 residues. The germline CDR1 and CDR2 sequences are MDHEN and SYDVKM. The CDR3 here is CASMERYGYTF. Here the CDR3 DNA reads TGTGCCAGCATGGAACGGTATGGCTACACCTTC.

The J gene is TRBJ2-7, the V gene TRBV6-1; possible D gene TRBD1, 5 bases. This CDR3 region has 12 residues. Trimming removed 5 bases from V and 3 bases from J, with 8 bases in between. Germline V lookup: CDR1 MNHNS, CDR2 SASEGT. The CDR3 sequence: CASSTDIYEQYF. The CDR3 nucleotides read TGTGCCAGCAGTACGGACATCTACGAGCAGTACTTC.